This T cell receptor (beta chain) came from a study of blood T cell repertoires in COVID-19. Study overall: COVID-19 samples collected from the United States, Italy and Spain covered acute and convalescent phases.

Measured with immunoSEQ multiplex PCR; TCRdb has only the in-frame clones, and not every one. The sample has about 180,000 clones; under 90% are singletons. The ends lost 4 bases at V and 0 bases at J; junction bases unmatched: 3. In germline, CDR1 is LGHDT, CDR2 YNNKEL (reference sequence). This CDR3 contains 15 residues. The receptor's source is a person aged 65-85 years with COVID-19, enrolled during active disease. Input material: peripheral blood. The gene calls are TRBV3-1 (or the pseudogene TRBV3-2) and TRBJ2-1, with 7 bases fitting TRBD1. DNA for the CDR3: TGTGCCAGCAGCCCACAGGGGAGCTCCTACAATGAGCAGTTCTTC. Amino acid sequence: CASSPQGSSYNEQFF.